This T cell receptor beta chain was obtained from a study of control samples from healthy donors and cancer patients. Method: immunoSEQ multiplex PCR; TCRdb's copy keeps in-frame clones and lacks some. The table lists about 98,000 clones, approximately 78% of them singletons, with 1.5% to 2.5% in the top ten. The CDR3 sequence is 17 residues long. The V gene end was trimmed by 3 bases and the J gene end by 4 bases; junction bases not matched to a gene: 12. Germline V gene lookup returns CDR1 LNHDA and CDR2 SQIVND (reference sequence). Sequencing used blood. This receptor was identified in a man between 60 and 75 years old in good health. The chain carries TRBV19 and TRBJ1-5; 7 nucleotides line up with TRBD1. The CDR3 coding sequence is TGTGCCAGTAGTATCTCTGTTTGGACAGGCGATAATCAGCCCCAGCATTTT. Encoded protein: CASSISVWTGDNQPQHF.